The next 8 T cell receptor beta chains were all read from a single sample in a study of blood T cell repertoires in COVID-19. TCRdb's copy holds only in-frame clones and misses some; the assay was immunoSEQ multiplex PCR. The sample comprises around 350,000 clones, around 87% of which are singletons, and around 2.9% rests with the top ten. Sequencing input: peripheral blood. The receptors derive from a human donor in a cohort sampled during active COVID-19.

CDR3 DNA sequence: TGTGCCAGCTCAATGGACACTGGACGGACTGAAGCTTTCTTT. It codes for CASSMDTGRTEAFF. V usage is TRBV18 and J usage is TRBJ1-1; a possible D gene is TRBD1 (5 bases). The V gene lost 5 bases and the J gene lost 5 bases, with 15 bases spanning the gap. CDR3 length: 14 residues. Per germline, CDR1 KGHSH and CDR2 LQKENI.

V is TRBV21-1 and J is TRBJ2-1; the table's D call, TRBD2, has no DNA check behind it. TRBV21-1 is recorded as a pseudogene. CDR3 length: 14 amino acids. In DNA form, the CDR3 reads TGTGCCAGCAGGTTTAACGGGGTCTACAATGAGCAGTTCTTC. Its protein is CASRFNGVYNEQFF.

This clone was seen a single time. This sequence joins TRBV5-1 and TRBJ2-3, with TRBD2 identical over 9 bases. V lost 4 bases to trimming and J lost 0 bases; unmatched junction nucleotides: 9. From germline, CDR1 is SGHRS and CDR2 YFSETQ. The CDR3 length is 17 residues. Written as DNA, the CDR3 is TGCGCCAGCAGCCCGCGAGGTAGCGGGGGTAGCACAGATACGCAGTATTTT. Translation gives CASSPRGSGGSTDTQYF. Based on the CDR3 plus reference TRBV5-1 and TRBJ2-3, the full variable domain is KAGVTQTPRYLIKTRGQQVTLSCSPISGHRSVSWYQQTPGQGLQFLFEYFSETQRNKGNFPGRFSGRQFSNSRSEMNVSTLELGDSALYLCASSPRGSGGSTDTQYFGPGTRLTVL.

The V and J genes are TRBV19 and TRBJ2-1; 10 nucleotides line up with TRBD1. V lost 4 bases, J lost 4 bases, and 7 bases stayed unmatched. CDR3 size: 16 residues. Looked up from germline, CDR1 is LNHDA and CDR2 is SQIVND (reference sequence). The CDR3 sequence is CASSKRDRGQYNEQFF. Written as DNA, the CDR3 is TGTGCCAGTAGTAAGCGAGACAGGGGGCAATACAATGAGCAGTTCTTC. Full variable domain (missing parts from reference TRBV19 and TRBJ2-1): DGGITQSPKYLFRKEGQNVTLSCEQNLNHDAMYWYRQDPGQGLRLIYYSQIVNDFQKGDIAEGYSVSREKKESFPLTVTSAQKNPTAFYLCASSKRDRGQYNEQFFGPGTRLTVL.

V is TRBV4-1 and J is TRBJ2-1, with a weak D call TRBD2 (6 bases). CDR1 and CDR2 (germline): MGHRA, YSYEKL. Deletions cut 1 base from V and 0 bases from J, with 10 bases between. The CDR3 covers 16 residues. Here the CDR3 DNA reads TGCGCCAGCAGCCAAGGTGCCGGGAGCTCCTACAATGAGCAGTTCTTC. This translates into CASSQGAGSSYNEQFF.

The V and J genes are TRBV3-1 (or the pseudogene TRBV3-2) and TRBJ2-5; D gene unclear. This CDR3 has 14 residues. V was clipped by 0 bases and J by 5 bases, with 10 bases between them. The germline V gene encodes CDR1 LGHDT and CDR2 YNNKEL (reference sequence). CDR3 loop: CASSQDSGQETQYF. The CDR3 nucleotides read TGTGCCAGCAGCCAAGACAGTGGCCAGGAGACCCAGTACTTC.

CDR3 coding DNA: TGTGCCAGCGGACCCTCGGGGGGTTCCTACGAGCAGTACTTC. Amino acid sequence: CASGPSGGSYEQYF. V gene TRBV7-2 combines with J gene TRBJ2-7; 7 bases are a match to TRBD2. CDR3 length: 14 residues. CDR1 and CDR2 (germline): SGHTA, FQGNSA. The V and J ends lost 8 bases and 1 base, in that order; junction bases with no gene match: 8.

On this clone: The same CDR3 arises from other DNA sequences in this sample as well. V and J are TRBV30 and TRBJ2-2; D is uncertain. CDR3 length equals 13 residues. V was cut by 0 bases and J by 2 bases, with 4 bases left in between. CDR1 and CDR2 (germline): GTSNPN, SVGIG (reference sequence). CDR3 nucleotides: TGTGCCTGGAGTGTACTAAACACCGGGGAGCTGTTTTTT. Encoded protein: CAWSVLNTGELFF.